The 21 T cell receptor beta chains below all came from one sample that was sequenced in a study of CXCR3-negative and CXCR3-positive naive CD8 T cells (dated by TCRdb to about 2019). The sequencing machine was a NextSeq 550. The Human TCR Profiling Kit (MiLaboratory) was used to prepare UMI-labeled 5' RACE TRB cDNA libraries. Following TCRdb reprocessing, every CDR3 protein sequence forms one entry, and DNA is not provided. The table kept for this sample lists 92,000 or so distinct CDR3 sequences. The top ten clones comprise around 1% of the sample. Sequencing was carried out using naive CXCR3- CD8+ T cells from blood. In the paper's terms, the cell subset or site label means: CD45RO-CCR7+CD27+CD95- naive CD8+ T cells lacking CXCR3 (TNR3-). The receptors originated from a human donor in good health. Some clones in this sample may be carry-over from other donors' samples.

The CDR3 is CASSQGGSYEQYF. The chain combines TRBV4-1 with TRBJ2-7; TCRdb's D call of TRBD1 is untestable without DNA. Germline V CDR1 and CDR2: MGHRA, YSYEKL. This CDR3 spans 13 amino acids.

This chain links TRBV18 with TRBJ1-2; TCRdb's D call, TRBD1, is unchecked because there is no DNA. There are 18 residues in the CDR3. Germline V gene data show CDR1 as KGHSH and CDR2 as LQKENI. The CDR3 here is CASSPSTWGQGRSDGYTF. The whole variable domain, filled in from reference TRBV18 and TRBJ1-2, reads NAGVMQNPRHLVRRRGQEARLRCSPMKGHSHVYWYRQLPEEGLKFMVYLQKENIIDESGMPKERFSAEFPKEGPSILRIQQVVRGDSAAYFCASSPSTWGQGRSDGYTFGSGTRLTVV.

The V and J genes are TRBV20-1 and TRBJ2-7; the D gene TCRdb calls, TRBD1, cannot be checked with no DNA. This CDR3 has 14 residues. Germline CDR1 reads DFQATT; CDR2 reads SNEGSKA (reference sequence). CDR3 protein: CSASDPGGYHEQYF.

The V call is TRBV7-9, the J call TRBJ1-2; TCRdb designates TRBD1, a call that cannot be tested without DNA. Germline V CDR1 and CDR2: SEHNR, FQNEAQ (reference sequence). CDR3 size: 15 residues. Here the CDR3 reads CASSTTPGDVYGYTF. The whole variable domain, filled in from reference TRBV7-9 and TRBJ1-2, reads DTGVSQNPRHKITKRGQNVTFRCDPISEHNRLYWYRQTLGQGPEFLTYFQNEAQLEKSRLLSDRFSAERPKGSFSTLEIQRTEQGDSAMYLCASSTTPGDVYGYTFGSGTRLTVV.

This rearrangement joins TRBV20-1 to TRBJ2-7. Germline CDR1 and CDR2: DFQATT and SNEGSKA (reference sequence). The CDR3 consists of 13 residues. The CDR3 loop is CSARDLGTYEQYF.

CDR3 residues: CSAGQGASNNEQFF. The genes are TRBV29-1 and TRBJ2-1; with no DNA, the TCRdb D assignment of TRBD1 cannot be verified. Per germline, CDR1 SQVTM and CDR2 ANQGSEA. This CDR3 has 14 residues.

The chain couples TRBV7-9 to TRBJ2-2; TCRdb returns TRBD2, unconfirmable since there is no DNA. The length of the CDR3 is 15 residues. From germline, CDR1 is SEHNR and CDR2 FQNEAQ (reference sequence). CDR3 loop: CASSPGTLNTGELFF.

The chain combines TRBV29-1 with TRBJ1-2. This CDR3 has 11 residues. Germline CDR1 and CDR2: SQVTM and ANQGSEA. The chain's CDR3 is CSVEDDYGYTF.

The rearrangement joins TRBV2 to TRBJ2-1; lacking DNA, the TRBD2 call made by TCRdb goes unchecked. The CDR3 totals 13 residues. Germline CDR1 and CDR2: SNHLY and FYNNEI. CDR3 region: CARTSGLYNEQFF.

The chain combines TRBV20-1 with TRBJ2-1; absent DNA, TCRdb's TRBD2 call cannot be checked. The CDR3 is 16 amino acids. The V gene's germline CDR1 is DFQATT and CDR2 SNEGSKA (reference sequence). CDR3 residues: CSARSITGPPYNEQFF.

The gene calls are TRBV7-9 and TRBJ2-7; TCRdb's assignment of TRBD2 cannot be checked, as there is no DNA. CDR3 length: 14 residues. The V gene's germline CDR1 is SEHNR and CDR2 FQNEAQ (reference sequence). CDR3 region: CASRARTDSYEQYF.

This chain connects TRBV5-6 to TRBJ2-7. Germline CDR1 reads SGHDT; CDR2 reads YYEEEE. The CDR3 runs to 14 residues. Here the CDR3 reads CASRLGVQDYEQYF.

The chain combines TRBV11-1 with TRBJ2-7; the TRBD1 assignment by TCRdb is unverifiable without DNA. The CDR3 spans 13 residues. Per the germline V gene, CDR1 is SGHAT and CDR2 is FQDESV (reference sequence). The CDR3 here is CASSLDRGYEQYF. The full variable domain, with the rest looked up from reference TRBV11-1 and TRBJ2-7, is EAEVAQSPRYKITEKSQAVAFWCDPISGHATLYWYRQILGQGPELLVQFQDESVVDDSQLPKDRFSAERLKGVDSTLKIQPAELGDSAMYLCASSLDRGYEQYFGPGTRLTVT.

The chain uses TRBV11-2 and TRBJ2-2; TCRdb names TRBD1, which stays unverified in the absence of DNA. Germline V gene data show CDR1 as SGHAT and CDR2 as FQNNGV. This CDR3 has 14 residues. The CDR3 sequence is CASSRVQGTGELFF. The variable domain in full, with the rest retrieved from reference TRBV11-2 and TRBJ2-2, is EAGVAQSPRYKIIEKRQSVAFWCNPISGHATLYWYQQILGQGPKLLIQFQNNGVVDDSQLPKDRFSAERLKGVDSTLKIQPAKLEDSAVYLCASSRVQGTGELFFGEGSRLTVL.

The CDR3 protein is CASSLGSGGRRFF. V usage is TRBV7-2 and J usage is TRBJ2-1; TCRdb's D gene call, TRBD2, goes unchecked for lack of DNA. Germline CDR1 is SGHTA and CDR2 is FQGNSA. This CDR3 region has 13 residues.

The genes are TRBV29-1 and TRBJ2-1; the TRBD1 assignment by TCRdb is unverifiable without DNA. This CDR3 is built from 15 residues. Germline-derived CDR1 and CDR2 are SQVTM and ANQGSEA. This CDR3 reads CSVERGQGAYNEQFF.

The J gene is TRBJ1-2, the V gene TRBV29-1. This CDR3 has 11 amino acids. The V gene's germline CDR1 is SQVTM and CDR2 ANQGSEA. CDR3 amino acids: CSVEATGGYTF.

The chain has TRBV29-1 and TRBJ2-3; TCRdb picks TRBD2, but there is no DNA to check that call. Germline CDR1 SQVTM, CDR2 ANQGSEA. This CDR3 comprises 15 residues. Here the CDR3 reads CSVEDWEAQPDTQYF.

This chain links TRBV3-1 with TRBJ1-1; checking the TCRdb D call of TRBD1 is not possible without DNA. Per the germline V gene, CDR1 is LGHDT and CDR2 is YNNKEL (reference sequence). The CDR3 has 17 residues. CDR3 sequence reads: CASSPTGHPPHGNEAFF.

The gene calls are TRBV4-3 and TRBJ2-1; absent DNA, TCRdb's TRBD1 call cannot be checked. The germline gives CDR1 LGHNA, CDR2 YSLEER. The CDR3 is made up of 16 amino acids. This chain's CDR3 is CASSQDWQGAYNEQFF.

The chain joins TRBV3-1 to TRBJ2-2; TCRdb selects TRBD2, and the lack of DNA leaves this call unchecked. Germline CDR1 is LGHDT and CDR2 is YNNKEL (reference sequence). CDR3 length: 16 residues. Here the CDR3 reads CASSQGRAHRAGELFF.